Presented here are 23 T cell receptor beta chains from one specimen sequenced in a study of blood T cell repertoires in COVID-19 (dated by TCRdb to the early 2020s). Libraries were prepared through the immunoSEQ multiplex PCR assay. In TCRdb, the immuneACCESS table is reduced to in-frame sequences with V and J assigned. These tables do not hold every clone; where another copy was compared, an unresolved V gene accounts for under half, and the others remain unexplained. Present in this sample are 200,000 to 250,000 clones, 82% of which were seen just once. The leading ten clones occupy less than 4% of the sample. The sequenced sample consisted of peripheral blood. These receptors came from a woman older than 75 with acute or convalescent COVID-19.

This clone was counted between two and nine times. CDR3 sequence (DNA): TGTGCCAGTAGTATAGCCCACAACGCAGGACAGAATTCACCCCTCCACTTT. This translates into CASSIAHNAGQNSPLHF. V gene TRBV19 combines with J gene TRBJ1-6, with D maybe TRBD1 (6 bases). In germline, CDR1 is LNHDA, CDR2 SQIVND (reference sequence). Trimming took off 1 base at V and 7 bases at J, with 17 bases between the two ends. The CDR3 extends over 17 amino acids.

The V and J genes are TRBV5-6 and TRBJ1-5, with TRBD1 matching over 8 bases. Germline loops: CDR1 SGHDT, CDR2 YYEEEE. The CDR3 has 16 residues. The ends lost 3 bases at V and 6 bases at J; junction bases unmatched: 11. The CDR3 DNA reads TGTGCCAGCAGCTCCCAGGGGGCAATAGCAGGTCAGCCCCAGCATTTT. The encoded protein is CASSSQGAIAGQPQHF.

This clone was seen more than once but under ten times. This sequence joins TRBV5-1 and TRBJ1-4; D is possibly TRBD1 (5 bases). Deletions cut 1 base from V and 7 bases from J, with 14 bases between. The CDR3 loop spans 15 amino acids. CDR1 and CDR2 from the germline V gene are SGHRS and YFSETQ. The CDR3 coding sequence is TGCGCCAGCAGCTTGTCAGGGCAGGGAAGTGAAAAACTGTTTTTT. The encoded protein is CASSLSGQGSEKLFF. The whole variable domain, filled in from reference TRBV5-1 and TRBJ1-4, reads KAGVTQTPRYLIKTRGQQVTLSCSPISGHRSVSWYQQTPGQGLQFLFEYFSETQRNKGNFPGRFSGRQFSNSRSEMNVSTLELGDSALYLCASSLSGQGSEKLFFGSGTQLSVL.

The rearrangement links TRBV2 to TRBJ1-5; possible D gene TRBD1, 5 bases. Germline loops: CDR1 SNHLY, CDR2 FYNNEI. Trimming pared 10 bases from V and 9 bases from J, leaving 19 bases between. This CDR3 contains 13 residues. The CDR3 loop reads CATQGGDVAPQHF. In DNA form, the CDR3 reads TGTGCCACCCAGGGAGGGGATGTTGCGCCCCAGCATTTT.

V gene TRBV29-1 combines with J gene TRBJ1-2, with no clear D. With 0 bases removed from V and 4 bases from J, the gap between germline ends came to 18 bases. Germline CDR1 reads SQVTM; CDR2 reads ANQGSEA. The CDR3 is 16 residues long. CDR3 in amino acids: CSVEDPRRAETYGYTF. Written as DNA, the CDR3 is TGCAGCGTTGAAGATCCCAGGAGGGCCGAGACCTATGGCTACACCTTC.

CDR3 DNA: TGTGCCAGCAGTTACTCGGGCAGACCAGATGGCTACACCTTC. Translating it yields CASSYSGRPDGYTF. The rearrangement uses TRBV6-2 or TRBV6-3 and TRBJ1-2; D unresolved. Germline assignment: CDR1 MNHEY and CDR2 SVGEGT. V shed 0 bases and J shed 6 bases, with 11 bases lying between them. This CDR3 comprises 14 residues.

CDR3 residues: CASSPGTANSPLHF. The CDR3 DNA reads TGTGCCAGCAGCCCCGGGACAGCTAATTCACCCCTCCACTTT. V usage is TRBV5-8 and J usage is TRBJ1-6, with 7 bases that match TRBD1. CDR3 length: 14 amino acids. V lost 4 bases, J lost 6 bases, and 4 bases stayed unmatched. Germline lookup yields CDR1 SGHTS and CDR2 YDEGEE.

The rearrangement uses TRBV9 and TRBJ1-2, with 7 bases lining up with TRBD1. CDR1 and CDR2 from the germline V gene are SGDLS and YYNGEE. The CDR3 runs 13 residues. Trimming took 3 bases from V and 4 from J; bases not matched to a gene: 3. CDR3 DNA: TGTGCCAGCAGCGCGACAGGGTTCTATGGCTACACCTTC. As protein: CASSATGFYGYTF.

This chain joins TRBV9 and TRBJ2-1, with 10 nucleotides matching TRBD1. The J segment lost 10 bases and the V segment lost 1 base, leaving 11 bases of the junction unmatched. CDR3 length equals 16 residues. Germline V gene data show CDR1 as SGDLS and CDR2 as YYNGEE. The CDR3 bases are TGTGCCAGCAGCGTACTCCCGGGACAGGGGATGGGGGAGCAGTTCTTC. Translation gives CASSVLPGQGMGEQFF.

This clone was counted a single time. The CDR3 loop is CASSPRDRAGYGYTF. The CDR3 nucleotides read TGTGCCAGCTCACCACGGGACAGGGCTGGATATGGCTACACCTTC. The chain uses TRBV18 and TRBJ1-2; TRBD1 matches at 9 bases. J lost 5 bases, V lost 1 base, and 5 bases had no gene match. The CDR3 runs to 15 residues. CDR1 is KGHSH, CDR2 LQKENI, per germline.

The chain links TRBV28 to TRBJ1-5; 7 bases agree with TRBD1. The V and J ends lost 7 bases and 11 bases, in that order; junction bases with no gene match: 8. CDR1 MDHEN and CDR2 SYDVKM come from the germline V gene. CDR3 length: 12 residues. Written as DNA, the CDR3 is TGTGCCAGCACCCCACCCAGGGGGGCCCAGCATTTT. It is translated as CASTPPRGAQHF. Using reference TRBV28 and TRBJ1-5 for the parts outside the CDR3, the full variable domain is DVKVTQSSRYLVKRTGEKVFLECVQDMDHENMFWYRQDPGLGLRLIYFSYDVKMKEKGDIPEGYSVSREKKERFSLILESASTNQTSMYLCASTPPRGAQHFGDGTRLSIL.

The chain couples TRBV7-6 to TRBJ2-7, with D possibly matching TRBD1 (6 bases). The CDR3 is made up of 14 amino acids. V was clipped by 1 base and J by 4 bases, with 11 bases between them. Germline loops: CDR1 SGHVS, CDR2 FNYEAQ. DNA for the CDR3: TGTGCCAGCAGCTTAGACCCTACAGGGTACGAGCAGTACTTC. This codes for CASSLDPTGYEQYF.

The rearrangement uses TRBV9 and TRBJ2-3, with D perhaps TRBD2 (5 bases). The CDR3 is 16 amino acids. V was clipped by 1 base and J by 2 bases, with 14 bases between them. Germline assignment: CDR1 SGDLS and CDR2 YYNGEE. The CDR3 loop is CASSVTGIGDTDTQYF. CDR3 nucleotide sequence: TGTGCCAGCAGCGTAACCGGGATCGGGGACACAGATACGCAGTATTTT.

The chain carries TRBV3-1 (or the pseudogene TRBV3-2) and TRBJ2-1; 10 bases agree with TRBD1. This CDR3 region has 16 residues. Germline CDR1 LGHDT, CDR2 YNNKEL (reference sequence). The V segment lost 4 bases and the J segment 3 bases; nucleotides outside the gene matches: 6. The CDR3 loop is CASSPMTGGFYNEQFF. The DNA for the CDR3 is TGTGCCAGCAGCCCCATGACAGGGGGCTTCTACAATGAGCAGTTCTTC.

The V call is TRBV28, the J call TRBJ1-4; 10 bases fit TRBD1. V shed 6 bases and J 7 bases; nucleotides not matched to a gene: 5. Germline loops: CDR1 MDHEN, CDR2 SYDVKM. The CDR3 runs to 14 residues. CDR3 DNA sequence: TGTGCCAGCAGCAGACAGGGGGCGGGTGAAAAACTGTTTTTT. Protein product: CASSRQGAGEKLFF.

The chain recombines TRBV7-2 with TRBJ2-7; 9 bases fit TRBD2. Germline lookup yields CDR1 SGHTA and CDR2 FQGNSA. The CDR3 runs 14 residues. V lost 7 bases to trimming and J lost 4 bases; unmatched junction nucleotides: 8. This CDR3 is CASKADSGSYEQYF. The CDR3 DNA reads TGTGCCAGCAAAGCCGATAGCGGGAGTTACGAGCAGTACTTC.

In this sample, this clone turned up a few times. The V and J genes are TRBV12-3 or TRBV12-4 and TRBJ1-2, with no clear D. Deletions cut 1 base from V and 4 bases from J, with 7 bases between. CDR3 length: 13 residues. CDR3 protein: CASSLVRGYGYTF. DNA of the CDR3: TGTGCCAGCAGTTTAGTGCGTGGCTATGGCTACACCTTC.

This rearrangement joins TRBV10-3 to TRBJ2-1; 14 nucleotides line up with TRBD2. With V trimmed by 10 bases and J by 8 bases, 13 bases remained unmatched. This CDR3 has 16 amino acids. The germline V gene encodes CDR1 ENHRY and CDR2 SYGVKD. CDR3 protein: CATATSGGAGSDEQFF. CDR3 DNA: TGTGCCACCGCGACTAGCGGGGGGGCCGGGAGCGATGAGCAGTTCTTC.

The chain links TRBV2 to TRBJ2-1; 8 bases match TRBD1. V lost 3 bases to trimming and J lost 4 bases; unmatched junction nucleotides: 5. The CDR3 totals 15 residues. Germline V gene data show CDR1 as SNHLY and CDR2 as FYNNEI. The CDR3 loop is CASSENRGVYNEQFF. The CDR3 coding sequence is TGTGCCAGCAGTGAGAACAGGGGGGTATACAATGAGCAGTTCTTC.

This clone was detected only a few times. This chain joins TRBV18 and TRBJ1-5, with a possible D match to TRBD1 (5 bases). This CDR3 spans 17 amino acids. Trimming took off 3 bases at V and 5 bases at J, with 20 bases between the two ends. CDR1 and CDR2 from the germline V gene are KGHSH and LQKENI. CDR3 bases: TGTGCCAGCTCACCGGGAACTATGGCCCTAGGGGATCAGCCCCAGCATTTT. Translating gives CASSPGTMALGDQPQHF.

At least ten counts were recorded for this clone. The genes are TRBV2 and TRBJ1-2; no firm D call. The V end lost 10 bases, the J end lost 4 bases, and 16 bases lay between the germline ends. Germline values: CDR1 SNHLY, CDR2 FYNNEI. CDR3 length: 13 amino acids. CDR3 amino acids: CAILPKDFYGYTF. The CDR3 nucleotides are TGTGCCATATTGCCCAAGGACTTCTATGGCTACACCTTC.

This clone turned up a few times. CDR3 coding DNA: TGTGCCAGCAGCGGGGGAATGAACACTGAAGCTTTCTTT. Translating it yields CASSGGMNTEAFF. V is TRBV27 and J is TRBJ1-1; a possible D gene is TRBD1 (5 bases). V was cut by 6 bases and J by 0 bases, with 8 bases left in between. CDR1 MNHEY and CDR2 SMNVEV come from the germline V gene (reference sequence). The CDR3 loop spans 13 amino acids.

The CDR3 nucleotides read TGTGCCAGCAGCGCAACTACTCTGGGTGAAAAACTGTTTTTT. Encoded protein: CASSATTLGEKLFF. The chain joins TRBV7-9 to TRBJ1-4, with D unclear. Germline lookup yields CDR1 SEHNR and CDR2 FQNEAQ (reference sequence). This CDR3 spans 14 amino acids. The V end was cut by 5 bases, the J end by 7 bases, with 14 bases between.